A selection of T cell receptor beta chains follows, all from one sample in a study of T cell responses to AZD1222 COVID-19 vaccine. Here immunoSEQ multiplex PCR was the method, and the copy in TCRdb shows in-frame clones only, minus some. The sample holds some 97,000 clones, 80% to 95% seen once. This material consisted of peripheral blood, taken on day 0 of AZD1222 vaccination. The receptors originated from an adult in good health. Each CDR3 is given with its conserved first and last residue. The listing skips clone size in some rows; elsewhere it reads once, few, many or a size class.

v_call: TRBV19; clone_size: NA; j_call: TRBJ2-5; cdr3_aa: CASSIGGREIKETQYF
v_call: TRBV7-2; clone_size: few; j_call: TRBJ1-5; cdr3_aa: CASSLRYPGQGDQPQHF
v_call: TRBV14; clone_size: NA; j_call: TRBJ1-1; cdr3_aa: CASSLRTGWQNTEAFF
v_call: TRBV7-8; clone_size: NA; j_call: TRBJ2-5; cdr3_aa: CASSSLAEIPQETQYF
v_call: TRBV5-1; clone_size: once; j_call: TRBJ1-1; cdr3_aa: CASSLESGGTEAFF
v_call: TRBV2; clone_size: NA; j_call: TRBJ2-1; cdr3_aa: CATRSGDSYNEQFF
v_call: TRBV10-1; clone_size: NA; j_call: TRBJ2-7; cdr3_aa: CASSLGTGYEQYF
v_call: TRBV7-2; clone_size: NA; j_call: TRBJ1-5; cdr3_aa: CASSFQGLHQPQHF
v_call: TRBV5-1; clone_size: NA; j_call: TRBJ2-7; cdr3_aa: CASSETRNGHEQYF
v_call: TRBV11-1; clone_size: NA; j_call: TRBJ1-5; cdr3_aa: CASSLAHGQPQHF
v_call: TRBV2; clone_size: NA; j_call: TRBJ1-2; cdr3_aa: CASSADRALAHGYTF
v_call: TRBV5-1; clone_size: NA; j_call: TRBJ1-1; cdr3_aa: CASSTQGVGAEAFF
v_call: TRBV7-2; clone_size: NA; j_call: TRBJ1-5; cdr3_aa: CASAHGAGNQPQHF
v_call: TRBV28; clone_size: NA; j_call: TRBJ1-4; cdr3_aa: CASSLFRTEKLFF
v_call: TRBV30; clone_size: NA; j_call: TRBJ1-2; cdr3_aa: CAWSPQGRDGYTF
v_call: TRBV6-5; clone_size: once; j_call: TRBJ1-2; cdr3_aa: CASSYSGGWGYTF
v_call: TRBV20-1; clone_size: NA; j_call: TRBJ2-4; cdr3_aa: CSAKQRDIQYF
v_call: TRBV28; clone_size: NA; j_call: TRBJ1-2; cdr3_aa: CASSFDPTGGYGYTF
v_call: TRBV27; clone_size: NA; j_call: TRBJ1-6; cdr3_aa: CASSTRGLNNSPLHF
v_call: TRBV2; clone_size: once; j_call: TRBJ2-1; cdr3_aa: CASSEATGTSLFF
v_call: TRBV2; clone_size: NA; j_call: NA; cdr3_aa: CASSGPETDSYEQYF
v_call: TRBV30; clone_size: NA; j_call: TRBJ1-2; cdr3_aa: CAWSVMHRGAGYTF
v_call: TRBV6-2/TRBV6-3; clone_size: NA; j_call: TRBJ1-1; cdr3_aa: CASSPYSPMNTEAFF
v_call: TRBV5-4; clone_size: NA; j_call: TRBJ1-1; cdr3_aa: CASSLDSYTEAFF
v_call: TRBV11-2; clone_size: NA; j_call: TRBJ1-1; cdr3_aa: CASSLESRLEAFF
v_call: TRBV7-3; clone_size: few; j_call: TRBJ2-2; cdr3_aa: CASSLIVSAGELFF
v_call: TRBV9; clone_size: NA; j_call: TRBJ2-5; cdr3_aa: CASSALAGVGQETQYF
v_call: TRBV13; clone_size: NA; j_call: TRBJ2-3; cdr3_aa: CASQWTSGRLRPIDTQYF
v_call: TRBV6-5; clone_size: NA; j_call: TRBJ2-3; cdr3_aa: CASSYLAGAADTQYF
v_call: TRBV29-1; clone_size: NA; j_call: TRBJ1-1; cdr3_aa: CSQTIGGTEAFF
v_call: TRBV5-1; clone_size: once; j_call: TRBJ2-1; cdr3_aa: CASSLARDRVANEQFF
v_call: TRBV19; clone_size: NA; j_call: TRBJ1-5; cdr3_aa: CASTEARGGHQPQHF
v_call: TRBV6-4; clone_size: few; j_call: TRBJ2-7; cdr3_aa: CASFCQDALSYEQYF
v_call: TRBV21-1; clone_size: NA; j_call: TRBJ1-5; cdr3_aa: CASSKEIGCRTRNQPQHF
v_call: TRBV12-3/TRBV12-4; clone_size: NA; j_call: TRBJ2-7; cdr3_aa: CASSSSNKQGQYF
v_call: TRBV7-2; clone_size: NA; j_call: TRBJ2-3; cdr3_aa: CASRGSDTDTQYF
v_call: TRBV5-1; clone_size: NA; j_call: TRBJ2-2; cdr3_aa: CASSLATFTGELFF
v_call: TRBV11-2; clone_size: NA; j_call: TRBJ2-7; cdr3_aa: CASSSGRNSYEQYF
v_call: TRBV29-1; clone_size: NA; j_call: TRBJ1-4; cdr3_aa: CSVILYSMEGGTNEKLFF
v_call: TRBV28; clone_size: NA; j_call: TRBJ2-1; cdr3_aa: CATGLAGGNEQFF
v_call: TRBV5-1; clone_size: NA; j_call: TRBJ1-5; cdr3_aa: CASSLAGGQGGQPQHF
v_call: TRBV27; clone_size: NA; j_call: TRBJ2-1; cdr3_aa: CASSFSGTGYNEQFF
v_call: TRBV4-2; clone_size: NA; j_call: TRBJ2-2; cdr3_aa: CASSQIIAGGLSGELFF
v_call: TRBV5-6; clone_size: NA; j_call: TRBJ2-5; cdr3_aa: CASSILTENQETQYF
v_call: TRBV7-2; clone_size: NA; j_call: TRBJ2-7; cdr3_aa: CASSYGQSYEQYF
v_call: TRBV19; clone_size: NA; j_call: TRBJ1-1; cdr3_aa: CASSRYRENTEAFF
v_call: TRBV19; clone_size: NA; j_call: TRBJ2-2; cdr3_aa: CASISRGNTGELFF
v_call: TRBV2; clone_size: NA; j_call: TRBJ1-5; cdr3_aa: CASSVVAGGNSNQPQHF
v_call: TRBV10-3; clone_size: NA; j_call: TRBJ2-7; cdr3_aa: CAISEGQGTYEQYF
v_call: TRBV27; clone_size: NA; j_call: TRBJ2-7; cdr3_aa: CASSLSSSGLFEQYF
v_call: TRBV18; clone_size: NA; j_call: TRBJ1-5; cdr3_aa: CASSPETGNQPQHF
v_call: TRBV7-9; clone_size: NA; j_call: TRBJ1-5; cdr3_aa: CASSPGIKGPLSNQPQHF
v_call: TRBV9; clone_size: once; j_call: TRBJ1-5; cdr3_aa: CASSVARGGSVNQPQHF
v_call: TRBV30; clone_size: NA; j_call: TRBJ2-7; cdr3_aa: CAWSVVGLSLNEQYF
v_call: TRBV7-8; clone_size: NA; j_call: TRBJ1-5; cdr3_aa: CASSLGTHQPQHF
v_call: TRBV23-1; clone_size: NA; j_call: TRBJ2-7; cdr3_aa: CASSQRDGWPAGVEQYF
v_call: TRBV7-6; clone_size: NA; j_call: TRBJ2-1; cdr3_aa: CASSLRVSGSGEGEQFF
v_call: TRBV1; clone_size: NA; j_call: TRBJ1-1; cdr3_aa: CTSSQTTLRQGPTRRAFF